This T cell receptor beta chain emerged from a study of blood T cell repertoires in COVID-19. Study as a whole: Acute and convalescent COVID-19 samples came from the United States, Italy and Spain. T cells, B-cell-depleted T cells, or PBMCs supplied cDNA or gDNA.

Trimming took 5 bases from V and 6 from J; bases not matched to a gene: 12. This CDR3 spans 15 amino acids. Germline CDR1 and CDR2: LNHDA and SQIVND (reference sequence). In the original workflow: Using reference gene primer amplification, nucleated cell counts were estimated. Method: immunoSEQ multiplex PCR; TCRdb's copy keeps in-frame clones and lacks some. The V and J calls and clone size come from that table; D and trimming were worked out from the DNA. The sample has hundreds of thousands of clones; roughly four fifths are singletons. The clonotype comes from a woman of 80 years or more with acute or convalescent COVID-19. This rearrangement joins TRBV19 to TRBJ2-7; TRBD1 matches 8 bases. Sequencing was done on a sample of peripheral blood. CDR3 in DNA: TGTGCCAGTAGTTCGTCTGGCCAGGGGGCTCGCGAGCAGTACTTC. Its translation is CASSSSGQGAREQYF.